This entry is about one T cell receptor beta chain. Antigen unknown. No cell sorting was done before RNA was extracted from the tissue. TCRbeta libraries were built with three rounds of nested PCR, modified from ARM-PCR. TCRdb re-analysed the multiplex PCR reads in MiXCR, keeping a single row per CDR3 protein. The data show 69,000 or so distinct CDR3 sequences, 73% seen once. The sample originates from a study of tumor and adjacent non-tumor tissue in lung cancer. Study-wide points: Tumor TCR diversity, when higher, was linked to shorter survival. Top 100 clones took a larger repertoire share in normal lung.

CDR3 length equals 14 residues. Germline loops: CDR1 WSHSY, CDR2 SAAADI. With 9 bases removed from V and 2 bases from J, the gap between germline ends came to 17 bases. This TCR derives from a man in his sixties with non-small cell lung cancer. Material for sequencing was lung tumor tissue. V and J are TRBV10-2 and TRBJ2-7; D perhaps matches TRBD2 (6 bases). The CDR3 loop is CASGDGGHPYEQYF. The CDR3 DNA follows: TGCGCCAGTGGTGACGGAGGGCACCCCTACGAGCAGTACTTC.